This T cell receptor beta chain was captured by sequencing in a study of cytomegalovirus exposure and HLA in healthy donors. The CDR3 runs 14 residues. V gave up 2 bases and J gave up 4 bases, with 8 bases separating them. Germline CDR1 and CDR2: WNHNN and SYGVQD (reference sequence). Amplification used 60 Vbeta primers and 13 Jbeta primers. Clones were read by immunoSEQ multiplex PCR, and TCRdb kept only the in-frame ones, dropping some. The sample has tens of thousands of clones, around 69% seen once. As regards this clone: What it binds is not known.

General study findings and limits: CMV antigen specificity of three CMV-associated chains was confirmed in vitro. In the analysis, some V segments, TRBV6-2 and TRBV6-3 included, were excluded as indistinguishable.

The rearrangement uses TRBV10-1 and TRBJ1-4; TRBD1 might be the D (5 bases). Sequenced sample: PBMCs. This clonotype was obtained from a woman aged 30 to 39 in good health and CMV-seropositive. The CDR3 is CASSEDRINEKLFF. CDR3 nucleotides: TGCGCCAGCAGTGAGGACAGAATTAATGAAAAACTGTTTTTT.